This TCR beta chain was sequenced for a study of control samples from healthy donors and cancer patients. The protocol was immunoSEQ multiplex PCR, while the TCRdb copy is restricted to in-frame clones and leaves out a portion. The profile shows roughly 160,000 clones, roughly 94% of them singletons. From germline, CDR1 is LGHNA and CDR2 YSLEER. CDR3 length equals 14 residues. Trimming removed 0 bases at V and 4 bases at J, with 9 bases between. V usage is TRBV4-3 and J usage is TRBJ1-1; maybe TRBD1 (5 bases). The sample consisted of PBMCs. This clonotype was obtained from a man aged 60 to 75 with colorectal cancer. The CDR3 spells CASSQERDATEAFF. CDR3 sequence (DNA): TGCGCCAGCAGCCAAGAGCGGGACGCCACTGAAGCTTTCTTT.